This passage covers 23 T cell receptor beta chains from one sample sequenced in a study of cytomegalovirus exposure and HLA in healthy donors. A multiplex PCR was run with 60 Vbeta primers and 13 Jbeta primers. Clones were read by immunoSEQ multiplex PCR, and TCRdb kept only the in-frame ones, dropping some. The sample has around 140,000 clones; about 79% are singletons. Sample: PBMCs. Source of these receptors: a male donor in good health and CMV-seronegative.

The chain recombines TRBV28 with TRBJ1-2; D perhaps matches TRBD1 (5 bases). The CDR3 is made up of 14 amino acids. Trimming took 6 bases from V and 8 from J, leaving 19 bases between them. CDR1 and CDR2 from the germline V gene are MDHEN and SYDVKM. In DNA form, the CDR3 reads TGTGCCAGCAGGGCAGTGGTAGTAAGGGGCGGCTACACCTTC. Translating gives CASRAVVVRGGYTF.

This sequence joins TRBV6-5 and TRBJ2-5; 9 bases map to TRBD1. This CDR3 contains 15 residues. J was trimmed by 1 base and V by 4 bases; bases with no gene match: 4. The germline gives CDR1 MNHEY, CDR2 SVGAGI. DNA for the CDR3: TGTGCCAGCAGTTTGACAGGGGGAGGCCAAGAGACCCAGTACTTC. Its protein product is CASSLTGGGQETQYF.

This chain connects TRBV27 to TRBJ1-1, with D unclear. The germline V gene encodes CDR1 MNHEY and CDR2 SMNVEV (reference sequence). Trimming cost V 6 bases and J 1 base, with 9 bases left between them. The CDR3 covers 13 residues. CDR3 amino acids: CASRLPGNTEAFF. The CDR3, as DNA: TGTGCCAGCAGACTACCCGGGAACACTGAAGCTTTCTTT.

CDR3 nucleotides: TGCAGTGCTAGAGATGTAAATGAGCAGTTCTTC. As protein: CSARDVNEQFF. The J gene is TRBJ2-1, the V gene TRBV20-1; D call uncertain. V shed 0 bases and J shed 7 bases, with 4 bases lying between them. There are 11 residues in the CDR3. CDR1 and CDR2 from the germline V gene are DFQATT and SNEGSKA (reference sequence).

CDR3 in DNA: TGTGCCAGCAGCTTGGCTGAGGGCCCTAGCGGTGCACTTGAGCAGTTCTTC. This sequence encodes CASSLAEGPSGALEQFF. The chain combines TRBV5-6 with TRBJ2-1; 7 bases fit TRBD2. V lost 0 bases and J lost 9; bases outside the gene matches: 15. CDR3 size: 17 residues. The germline gives CDR1 SGHDT, CDR2 YYEEEE.

The chain employs TRBV30 and TRBJ2-7, with TRBD1 matching 8 bases. The CDR3 extends over 15 amino acids. Germline CDR1 and CDR2: GTSNPN and SVGIG (reference sequence). Germline trimming cut 0 bases from V and 4 bases from J; bases unmatched to any gene: 8. The CDR3 region is CAWSVPGTGPYEQYF. Written as DNA, the CDR3 is TGTGCCTGGAGTGTCCCCGGGACAGGTCCTTACGAGCAGTACTTC.

Here the CDR3 DNA reads TGTGCCATCAGTGAATCGACGGGAGGACCCTACAATGAGCAGTTCTTC. It yields the protein CAISESTGGPYNEQFF. The chain employs TRBV10-3 and TRBJ2-1; 7 nucleotides agree with TRBD2. The CDR3 sequence is 16 residues long. From germline, CDR1 is ENHRY and CDR2 SYGVKD. Losses at the gene ends were 3 bases for V and 2 bases for J; bases not matched to a gene: 7.

V is TRBV20-1 and J is TRBJ1-1, with TRBD1 as a possible D gene (6 bases). With 6 bases removed from V and 7 bases from J, the gap between germline ends came to 9 bases. This CDR3 spans 10 amino acids. Germline values: CDR1 DFQATT, CDR2 SNEGSKA (reference sequence). In DNA, the CDR3 is TGCAGTGCAATAGGGGGTGAAGCTTTCTTT. Translating it yields CSAIGGEAFF.

The rearrangement links TRBV7-6 to TRBJ2-7, with TRBD1 matching 8 bases. This CDR3 is 13 amino acids long. With V trimmed by 2 bases and J by 7 bases, 4 bases remained unmatched. Per the germline V gene, CDR1 is SGHVS and CDR2 is FNYEAQ. The CDR3 loop reads CASSLQGAYEQYF. The CDR3 nucleotides are TGTGCCAGCAGCTTACAGGGGGCGTATGAGCAGTACTTC.

The chain uses TRBV4-3 and TRBJ2-3, with TRBD1 as a possible D gene (5 bases). The CDR3 is 15 amino acids. The germline gives CDR1 LGHNA, CDR2 YSLEER. Trimming removed 1 base at V and 2 bases at J, with 10 bases between. CDR3 DNA: TGCGCCAGCAGCCAAGGACAGCTAGACACAGATACGCAGTATTTT. As protein: CASSQGQLDTDTQYF.

The rearrangement links TRBV27 to TRBJ1-5; possible D gene TRBD1, 6 bases. In germline, CDR1 is MNHEY, CDR2 SMNVEV (reference sequence). Trimming stripped 2 bases from V and 1 base from J, with 6 bases between. The CDR3 is 14 residues long. The CDR3 sequence is CASSLRGSNQPQHF. For the CDR3, the DNA is TGTGCCAGCAGTTTAAGGGGGAGCAATCAGCCCCAGCATTTT.

The chain joins TRBV10-3 to TRBJ2-7; D uncertain. CDR1 is ENHRY, CDR2 SYGVKD, per germline. The CDR3 spans 14 residues. Trimming removed 2 bases at V and 3 bases at J, with 11 bases between. CDR3 residues: CAISEGQVVYEQYF. The CDR3 DNA reads as TGTGCCATCAGTGAGGGCCAGGTAGTCTACGAGCAGTACTTC.

This clone turned up a few times. The rearrangement uses TRBV10-3 and TRBJ2-7; 8 nucleotides agree with TRBD2. Germline V gene sequence: CDR1 ENHRY, CDR2 SYGVKD. The CDR3 runs to 13 residues. After removal of 7 bases from V and 5 bases from J, the junction contained 7 bases not matched to a gene. In DNA form, the CDR3 reads TGTGCCATCACCGGACTAGCAAGCGACGAGCAGTACTTC. This gives the protein CAITGLASDEQYF.

The J gene is TRBJ2-6, the V gene TRBV4-3; tentatively, D is TRBD2 (5 bases). This CDR3 is 15 amino acids long. Deletions cut 1 base from V and 4 bases from J, with 8 bases between. Germline lookup yields CDR1 LGHNA and CDR2 YSLEER. The CDR3 loop is CASSQVPGGANVLTF. The CDR3, as DNA: TGCGCCAGCAGCCAAGTTCCGGGGGGGGCCAACGTCCTGACTTTC.

The chain joins TRBV4-1 to TRBJ2-7; 12 nucleotides line up with TRBD2. CDR3 length: 14 residues. Trimming at V came to 2 bases and at J to 4 bases, leaving 0 bases not matched to a gene. Germline CDR1 MGHRA, CDR2 YSYEKL. CDR3 sequence (DNA): TGCGCCAGCAGCCAAACTAGCGGGGGGTACGAGCAGTACTTC. This sequence encodes CASSQTSGGYEQYF.

This chain uses TRBV6-5 with TRBJ2-1; 10 bases map to TRBD1. Germline V lookup: CDR1 MNHEY, CDR2 SVGAGI. The CDR3 is 16 amino acids. With 0 bases clipped from V and 7 bases from J, the junction kept 6 bases outside the gene matches. CDR3 in amino acids: CASSYSGTGARNEQFF. CDR3 DNA: TGTGCCAGCAGTTACTCGGGGACAGGGGCCAGGAATGAGCAGTTCTTC.

The rearrangement joins TRBV6-4 to TRBJ2-4; 8 bases fit TRBD2. The CDR3 is 16 residues long. J was trimmed by 3 bases and V by 7 bases; bases with no gene match: 11. From germline, CDR1 is MRHNA and CDR2 SNTAGT. CDR3 nucleotides: TGTGCCAGCACGGGGGGGAGGGGGGCGGACAAAAACATTCAGTACTTC. Translating it yields CASTGGRGADKNIQYF.

This clone was detected only once. This chain joins TRBV6-5 and TRBJ2-7, with 7 bases matching TRBD2. Trimming took 6 bases from V and 2 from J; bases not matched to a gene: 10. In germline, CDR1 is MNHEY, CDR2 SVGAGI. CDR3 length: 15 residues. The CDR3 protein is CASRPMVGGAYEQYF. The DNA for the CDR3 is TGTGCCAGCAGGCCGATGGTGGGAGGGGCCTACGAGCAGTACTTC.

With respect to this clone: This sample also contains other DNA sequences that code for the same CDR3. The chain employs TRBV6-5 and TRBJ1-1, with 7 bases identical to TRBD1. The trim removed 0 bases at V and 11 bases at J, leaving 6 bases unmatched. CDR3 size: 13 residues. Germline CDR1 is MNHEY and CDR2 is SVGAGI. CDR3 region: CASSYSTGTEAFF. DNA of the CDR3: TGTGCCAGCAGTTACTCGACAGGGACAGAGGCTTTCTTT.

This chain joins TRBV27 and TRBJ2-7, with D possibly being TRBD2 (6 bases). Trimming pared 2 bases from V and 2 bases from J, leaving 16 bases between. From germline, CDR1 is MNHEY and CDR2 SMNVEV (reference sequence). This CDR3 is built from 16 residues. The CDR3 region has the DNA TGTGCCAGCAGTTTAAGGAGCGGGCCTGCTCCCTACGAGCAGTACTTC. This sequence encodes CASSLRSGPAPYEQYF.

The CDR3 loop reads CASSFSGEANTEAFF. The CDR3 DNA follows: TGTGCCAGCAGCTTCTCCGGAGAAGCGAACACTGAAGCTTTCTTT. V usage is TRBV7-8 and J usage is TRBJ1-1; no definite D call. The V end lost 3 bases, the J end lost 1 base, and 12 bases lay between the germline ends. From germline, CDR1 is SGHVS and CDR2 FQNEAQ. The CDR3 runs 15 residues.

The rearrangement links TRBV4-3 to TRBJ2-2, with 8 bases identical to TRBD2. J was trimmed by 3 bases and V by 0 bases; bases with no gene match: 6. CDR1 and CDR2 from the germline V gene are LGHNA and YSLEER. CDR3 length: 17 residues. CDR3 sequence: CASSQEDSLADTGELFF. The CDR3 nucleotides read TGCGCCAGCAGCCAAGAGGACTCACTAGCGGACACCGGGGAGCTGTTTTTT.

This clone came up once. The V and J genes are TRBV28 and TRBJ1-1; no reliable D call. This CDR3 has 12 residues. The germline gives CDR1 MDHEN, CDR2 SYDVKM. V lost 10 bases, J lost 3 bases, and 12 bases lay in between. The CDR3 region has the DNA TGTGCCACCCTAGGGAGGGACACTGAAGCTTTCTTT. Protein product: CATLGRDTEAFF.